A single sample is the source of the 8 T cell receptor beta chains below, sequenced in a study of shared clonotypes between healthy human individuals. The repertoire was sequenced with immunoSEQ multiplex PCR; TCRdb's copy has only in-frame clones and lacks some. The sample shows 800,000 to 1,200,000 clones, more than 75% of them seen only once. The sample taken for sequencing was memory CD4+ T cells from PBMCs. As to subset: CD45RA-negative fraction. All receptors come from a man between 18 and 29 years old in good health. Some clones in this sample may be carry-over from other donors' samples.

The genes are TRBV6-5 and TRBJ1-6; a possible D gene is TRBD1 (6 bases). This CDR3 contains 14 residues. The germline V gene encodes CDR1 MNHEY and CDR2 SVGAGI. The V end was cut by 5 bases, the J end by 3 bases, with 8 bases between. The CDR3 region has the DNA TGTGCCAGCAGTGGACAGTTCTATAATTCACCCCTCCACTTT. Amino acids: CASSGQFYNSPLHF.

The chain recombines TRBV5-1 with TRBJ2-1; TRBD2 aligns across 10 bases. Germline-derived CDR1 and CDR2 are SGHRS and YFSETQ. The CDR3 runs 17 residues. J was trimmed by 5 bases and V by 2 bases; bases with no gene match: 10. DNA for the CDR3: TGCGCCAGCAGCTTTGGCGCCCTAGCGGGAGTAAACAATGAGCAGTTCTTC. This sequence encodes CASSFGALAGVNNEQFF.

This chain joins TRBV28 and TRBJ2-3; TRBD2 matches at 15 bases. The germline gives CDR1 MDHEN, CDR2 SYDVKM. The CDR3 has 17 amino acids. The J segment lost 4 bases and the V segment lost 5 bases, leaving 7 bases of the junction unmatched. CDR3 loop: CASSLGLAGGWADTQYF. Written as DNA, the CDR3 is TGTGCCAGCAGTCTAGGACTAGCGGGAGGGTGGGCAGATACGCAGTATTTT.

Written as DNA, the CDR3 is TGCGCCAGCAGCCTGACTAGCGGGGGAAACACCGGGGAGCTGTTTTTT. Amino acids: CASSLTSGGNTGELFF. V gene TRBV5-1 combines with J gene TRBJ2-2, with TRBD2 identical over 12 bases. V was clipped by 4 bases and J by 2 bases; unmatched bases: 3. The CDR3 sequence is 16 residues long. CDR1 and CDR2 (germline): SGHRS, YFSETQ.

The rearrangement uses TRBV7-2 and TRBJ1-2, with TRBD1 matching over 7 bases. In germline, CDR1 is SGHTA, CDR2 FQGNSA. After removal of 1 base from V and 1 base from J, the junction contained 6 bases not matched to a gene. There are 16 residues in the CDR3. This CDR3 reads CASSLGSGQSNYGYTF. The DNA for the CDR3 is TGTGCCAGCAGCTTAGGTTCGGGACAGAGTAACTATGGCTACACCTTC.

The chain carries TRBV7-3 and TRBJ2-1; D may match TRBD1 or TRBD2 (6 bases each). Germline lookup yields CDR1 SGHTA and CDR2 FQGTGA. The CDR3 covers 14 residues. Trimming stripped 5 bases from V and 6 bases from J, with 14 bases between. The CDR3 loop is CASSRGRDSNEQFF. In nucleotides, the CDR3 is TGTGCCAGCAGCCGGGGGCGGGACTCCAATGAGCAGTTCTTC.

CDR3 protein: CSAPADGRAFF. For the CDR3, the DNA is TGCAGTGCCCCGGCGGACGGACGGGCTTTCTTT. The chain joins TRBV20-1 to TRBJ1-1, with D uncertain. The CDR3 runs 11 residues. Germline V gene data show CDR1 as DFQATT and CDR2 as SNEGSKA (reference sequence). V was clipped by 6 bases and J by 11 bases, with 16 bases between them.

This clone was counted a single time. The rearrangement links TRBV11-2 to TRBJ2-3; TRBD2 agrees at 7 bases. The CDR3 spans 16 residues. V gave up 5 bases and J gave up 6 bases; unmatched junction bases: 14. Germline V gene data show CDR1 as SGHAT and CDR2 as FQNNGV. Written as DNA, the CDR3 is TGTGCCAGCAGCCACGGACTAGTCCTATCAGTGGATACGCAGTATTTT. Translation gives CASSHGLVLSVDTQYF.